Below, 20 T cell receptor beta chains from the same sample are listed, as sequenced in a study of long-term antiretroviral therapy in people with HIV. An immunoSEQ assay, version v3.0, was performed at survey level. Method: immunoSEQ multiplex PCR; TCRdb's copy keeps in-frame clones and lacks some. The sample records 25,000 to 35,000 clones, 93% being singletons. The sample consisted of unsorted PBMCs, taken 6.2 years after starting antiretroviral therapy. The receptors shown here come from a man aged 35 to 55 with HIV.

The gene calls are TRBV29-1 and TRBJ1-2, with D maybe TRBD1 (6 bases). Trimming took off 3 bases at V and 9 bases at J, with 14 bases between the two ends. The CDR3 is made up of 12 amino acids. CDR1 is SQVTM, CDR2 ANQGSEA, per germline. The CDR3 sequence is CSVDTGGASYTF. CDR3 coding DNA: TGCAGCGTTGATACGGGGGGCGCGAGCTACACCTTC.

The J gene is TRBJ1-3, the V gene TRBV7-3; TRBD1 might be the D (5 bases). The ends were cut back, 3 bases at V and 0 bases at J, with 12 bases in the middle. This CDR3 has 16 residues. CDR1 and CDR2 from the germline V gene are SGHTA and FQGTGA. The CDR3 region has the DNA TGTGCCAGCAGCTTCGACAGCAGAGCCTCTGGAAACACCATATATTTT. This translates into CASSFDSRASGNTIYF.

Note on this clone: This same CDR3 is encoded by further DNA sequences in the sample. V is TRBV9 and J is TRBJ1-1, with D possibly TRBD1 on 6 matching bases. V shed 0 bases and J shed 5 bases, with 8 bases lying between them. This CDR3 contains 13 residues. The germline gives CDR1 SGDLS, CDR2 YYNGEE. This CDR3 is CASSVGQGTEAFF. The DNA of the CDR3 is TGTGCCAGCAGCGTAGGGCAGGGGACTGAAGCTTTCTTT.

J is TRBJ1-5 and V is TRBV7-2; D call uncertain. Germline CDR1 SGHTA, CDR2 FQGNSA. This CDR3 has 13 residues. V shed 2 bases and J shed 7 bases, with 9 bases lying between them. The DNA of the CDR3 is TGTGCCAGCAGCTTATCGGGGTCGCAGCCCCAGCATTTT. Protein: CASSLSGSQPQHF.

The V gene is TRBV2, the J gene TRBJ2-5, with 7 bases matching TRBD2. V trimming: 6 bases; J trimming: 4 bases; junction bases outside the gene matches: 8. There are 14 residues in the CDR3. From germline, CDR1 is SNHLY and CDR2 FYNNEI. CDR3 residues: CASRTGGRRETQYF. DNA of the CDR3: TGTGCCAGCAGAACGGGGGGTAGACGAGAGACCCAGTACTTC.

The chain links TRBV2 to TRBJ1-5; D is perhaps TRBD1 (6 bases). CDR3 size: 14 residues. V was clipped by 5 bases and J by 4 bases, with 12 bases between them. Germline V CDR1 and CDR2: SNHLY, FYNNEI. The CDR3 nucleotides read TGTGCCAGCAGTCAAAGACAGGCGAATCAGCCCCAGCATTTT. Translated, it gives CASSQRQANQPQHF.

V gene TRBV4-3 combines with J gene TRBJ2-7, with 8 positions matching TRBD2. V shed 0 bases, J shed 6 bases, and the junction held 7 bases outside the gene matches. The germline gives CDR1 LGHNA, CDR2 YSLEER. The CDR3 consists of 15 residues. The CDR3 here is CASSQDTGGRGEQYF. CDR3 in DNA: TGCGCCAGCAGCCAAGATACGGGAGGGCGGGGCGAGCAGTACTTC.

The rearrangement links TRBV12-5 to TRBJ2-2; 7 positions match TRBD1. The CDR3 runs 15 residues. The germline CDR1 and CDR2 sequences are LGHNT and FRNRAP. The ends lost 4 bases at V and 0 bases at J; junction bases unmatched: 2. CDR3 in amino acids: CASGSGQTNTGELFF. DNA for the CDR3: TGTGCTAGTGGTTCGGGACAGACGAACACCGGGGAGCTGTTTTTT.

The chain carries TRBV19 and TRBJ1-1, with D hard to call. Germline values: CDR1 LNHDA, CDR2 SQIVND (reference sequence). The length of the CDR3 is 14 residues. The V end was cut by 5 bases, the J end by 7 bases, with 17 bases between. The CDR3 DNA sequence: TGTGCCAGTAGTCGGAACGCAGGAGTTCTTGAAGCTTTCTTT. Encoded protein: CASSRNAGVLEAFF. Supplemented by reference TRBV19 and TRBJ1-1, the full variable domain reads DGGITQSPKYLFRKEGQNVTLSCEQNLNHDAMYWYRQDPGQGLRLIYYSQIVNDFQKGDIAEGYSVSREKKESFPLTVTSAQKNPTAFYLCASSRNAGVLEAFFGQGTRLTVV.

The J gene is TRBJ2-2, the V gene TRBV7-2; 9 bases fit TRBD2. V was clipped by 6 bases and J by 7 bases; unmatched bases: 15. This CDR3 region has 17 residues. CDR1 and CDR2 (germline): SGHTA, FQGNSA. The CDR3 bases are TGTGCCAGCAGTTCGCTAGCGGGGACCCAACTAGACGGGGAGCTGTTTTTT. It translates to CASSSLAGTQLDGELFF.

The chain is built from TRBV5-1 and TRBJ2-2; 14 nucleotides line up with TRBD2. Germline-derived CDR1 and CDR2 are SGHRS and YFSETQ. This CDR3 region has 15 residues. V was pared by 5 bases and J by 7 bases, with 4 bases of the junction left unmatched. The CDR3: CASRGLAGADGELFF. CDR3 nucleotides: TGCGCCAGCAGGGGACTAGCGGGAGCGGACGGGGAGCTGTTTTTT.

The rearrangement uses TRBV5-1 and TRBJ2-1, with TRBD1 matching 8 bases. V was pared by 7 bases and J by 8 bases, with 14 bases of the junction left unmatched. CDR1 and CDR2 (germline): SGHRS, YFSETQ. The CDR3 length is 15 residues. Written as DNA, the CDR3 is TGCGCCAGCCCGAAGGACAGGGTTTATATCGATGAGCAGTTCTTC. Protein sequence: CASPKDRVYIDEQFF.

This sequence joins TRBV10-1 and TRBJ2-3, with 7 nucleotides matching TRBD2. CDR3 length: 16 residues. V was clipped by 0 bases and J by 3 bases; unmatched bases: 6. From germline, CDR1 is WNHNN and CDR2 SYGVQD (reference sequence). As DNA, the CDR3 is TGCGCCAGCAGTGAGTCAGCGGGGAGTGGGACAGATACGCAGTATTTT. It specifies CASSESAGSGTDTQYF.

This rearrangement joins TRBV5-1 to TRBJ2-2, with no clear D. Germline CDR1 and CDR2: SGHRS and YFSETQ. V lost 2 bases and J lost 5, with 10 bases in between. The length of the CDR3 is 14 residues. The CDR3 region is CASSFFDPTGELFF. CDR3 bases: TGCGCCAGCAGCTTTTTCGACCCGACCGGGGAGCTGTTTTTT.

The V gene is TRBV10-3, the J gene TRBJ1-4; D not certain. Germline CDR1 ENHRY, CDR2 SYGVKD. The CDR3 is 14 amino acids. The germline V and J ends were trimmed by 10 bases and 4 bases, with 16 bases remaining between them. Written as DNA, the CDR3 is TGTGCCACCCGTATTTCCGAGGGTAATGAAAAACTGTTTTTT. Its translation is CATRISEGNEKLFF.

The genes are TRBV6-6 and TRBJ2-7, with D unresolved. CDR1 is MNHNY, CDR2 SVGAGI, per germline (reference sequence). The CDR3 runs to 13 residues. Deletions cut 3 bases from V and 2 bases from J, with 8 bases between. The CDR3 sequence: CASSYLITYEQYF. CDR3 nucleotides: TGTGCCAGCAGTTATCTTATTACCTACGAGCAGTACTTC.

CDR3 sequence reads: CASSQDRTGGETQYF. In DNA form, the CDR3 reads TGCGCCAGCAGCCAAGATCGGACAGGCGGAGAGACCCAGTACTTC. The J gene is TRBJ2-5, the V gene TRBV4-1, with 7 bases fitting TRBD1. The CDR3 covers 15 residues. CDR1 and CDR2 from the germline V gene are MGHRA and YSYEKL. V lost 0 bases to trimming and J lost 4 bases; unmatched junction nucleotides: 5.

To note about this clone: A read error may account for a junction end that differs from germline. The rearrangement links TRBV29-1 to TRBJ2-1; 7 bases match TRBD2. The CDR3 sequence is 14 residues long. The V gene's germline CDR1 is SQVTM and CDR2 ANQGSEA. CDR3 sequence reads: CSIDGEAGYPQQFF. CDR3 nucleotide sequence: TGCAGCATTGACGGTGAAGCGGGATACCCTCAGCAGTTCTTC.

This chain links TRBV7-9 with TRBJ1-2; D is possibly TRBD1 (6 bases). Germline V CDR1 and CDR2: SEHNR, FQNEAQ (reference sequence). Trimming took 7 bases from V and 5 from J, leaving 20 bases between them. The CDR3 length is 15 residues. DNA of the CDR3: TGTGCCAGCAAGCCTACAGGGACCTCGAAGTATGGCTACACCTTC. It codes for CASKPTGTSKYGYTF.

This clone appeared once. This rearrangement joins TRBV2 to TRBJ1-2, with a possible D match to TRBD1 (5 bases). The CDR3 contains 11 residues. V was clipped by 2 bases and J by 8 bases, with 6 bases between them. The V gene's germline CDR1 is SNHLY and CDR2 FYNNEI. As DNA, the CDR3 is TGTGCCAGCAGTGAAAACAGGGGCTACACCTTC. This gives the protein CASSENRGYTF.